The source of this T cell receptor (beta chain) is a study of CD8+CD57+ T cells in acquired aplastic anemia. V trimming: 2 bases; J trimming: 8 bases; junction bases outside the gene matches: 9. The CDR3 is 16 residues long. Looked up from germline, CDR1 is MNHEY and CDR2 is SVGEGT. This clonotype was seen many times. Genomic DNA, the template, was used for profiling of the TCR beta VDJ and CDR3. TCRdb passed the reads through MiXCR, listing each CDR3 protein once. The sample has approximately 160,000 distinct CDR3 sequences, about half seen once. Patients who underwent sequencing had shown CD8+CD57+ cell expansion by flow cytometry.

Specimen: sorted CD4+, CD8+, or CD8+CD57+ T cells (not recorded which) from PBMCs. This sequence was found in a human donor with aplastic anemia. The chain links TRBV6-2 or TRBV6-3 to TRBJ2-7; TRBD2 agrees at 13 bases. CDR3 region: CASSYAAGTSGVKQYF. The CDR3 DNA reads TGTGCCAGCAGTTACGCCGCCGGGACTAGCGGGGTCAAGCAGTACTTC.